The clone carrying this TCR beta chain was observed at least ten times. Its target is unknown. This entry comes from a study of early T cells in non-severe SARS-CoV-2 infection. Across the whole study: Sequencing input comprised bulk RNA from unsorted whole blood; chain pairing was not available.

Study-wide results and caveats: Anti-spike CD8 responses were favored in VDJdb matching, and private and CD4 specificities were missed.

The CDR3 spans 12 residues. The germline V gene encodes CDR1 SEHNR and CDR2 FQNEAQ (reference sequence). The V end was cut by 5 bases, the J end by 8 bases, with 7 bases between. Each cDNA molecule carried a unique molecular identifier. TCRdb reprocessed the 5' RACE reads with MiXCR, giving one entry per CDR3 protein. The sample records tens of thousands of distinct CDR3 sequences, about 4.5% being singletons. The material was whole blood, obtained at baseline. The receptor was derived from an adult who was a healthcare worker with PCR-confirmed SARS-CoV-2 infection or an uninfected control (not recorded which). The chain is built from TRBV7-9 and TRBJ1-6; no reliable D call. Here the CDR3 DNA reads TGTGCCAGCAGCGTGAGAGATTCACCCCTCCACTTT. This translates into CASSVRDSPLHF.